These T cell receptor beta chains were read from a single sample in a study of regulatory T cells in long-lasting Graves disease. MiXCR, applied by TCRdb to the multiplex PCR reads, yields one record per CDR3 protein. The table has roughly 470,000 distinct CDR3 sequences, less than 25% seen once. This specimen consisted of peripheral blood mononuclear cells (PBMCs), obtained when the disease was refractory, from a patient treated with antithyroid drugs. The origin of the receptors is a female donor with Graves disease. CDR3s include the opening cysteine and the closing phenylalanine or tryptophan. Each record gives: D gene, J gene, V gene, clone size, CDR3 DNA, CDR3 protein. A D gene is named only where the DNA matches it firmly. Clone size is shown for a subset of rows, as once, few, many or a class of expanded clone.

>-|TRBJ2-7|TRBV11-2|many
TGTGCCAGCAGCTTAGTGAGGACCGCGACCTACGAGCAGTACTTC
CASSLVRTATYEQYF
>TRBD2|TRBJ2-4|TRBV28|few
TGTGCCAGCAGTCGTGGACTAGCGGGAGGTTCAACGGCCAAAAACATTCAGTACTTC
CASSRGLAGGSTAKNIQYF
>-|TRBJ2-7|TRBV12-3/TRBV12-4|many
TGTGCCAGCTCACTATGGGAACCCTACGAGCAGTACTTC
CASSLWEPYEQYF
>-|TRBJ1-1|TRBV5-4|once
TGTGCCAGCAGCTCCAAACATTATAAGAACACTGAAGCTTTCTTT
CASSSKHYKNTEAFF
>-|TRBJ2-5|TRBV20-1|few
TGCAGTGCCGGAGCGACCCAAGAGACCCAGTACTTC
CSAGATQETQYF
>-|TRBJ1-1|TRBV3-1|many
TGTGCCAGCAGCCCAACACTGAACACTGAAGCTTTCTTT
CASSPTLNTEAFF
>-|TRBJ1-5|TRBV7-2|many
TGTGCCAGCAGCCCAGGGTTGGGGATTTTGGGCAATCAGCCCCAGCATTTT
CASSPGLGILGNQPQHF
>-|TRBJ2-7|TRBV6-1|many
TGTGCCAGCAGTGGGGACAAGCCCAGCGAGCAGTACTTC
CASSGDKPSEQYF
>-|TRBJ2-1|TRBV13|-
TGTGCCAGCAGCCCCGACCGGGACACCCCTTACAATGAGCAGTTCTTC
CASSPDRDTPYNEQFF
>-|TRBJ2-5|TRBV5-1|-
TGCGCCAGCAGCTTGGTGGTAGGGTCGGAGACCCAGTACTTC
CASSLVVGSETQYF
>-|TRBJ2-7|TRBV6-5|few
TGTGCCAGCAGTTACTCGAGTAGGGAGCAGTACTTC
CASSYSSREQYF
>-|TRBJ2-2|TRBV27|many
TGTGCCAGCAGCAAGTCCCTATCGATCACCGGGGAGCTGTTTTTT
CASSKSLSITGELFF
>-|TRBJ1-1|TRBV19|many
TGTGCCAGTAGTAACTCGGAAGGAAAGAACACTGAAGCTTTCTTT
CASSNSEGKNTEAFF
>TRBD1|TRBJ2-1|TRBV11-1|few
TGTGCCAGCAGCTTAGCATCAACGGGAACAGGGGAATACAATGAGCAGTTCTTC
CASSLASTGTGEYNEQFF
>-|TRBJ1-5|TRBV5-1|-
TGCGCCAGCCTCTCGGGTGACTCCTATAGCAATCAGCCCCAGCATTTT
CASLSGDSYSNQPQHF
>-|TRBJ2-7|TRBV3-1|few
TGTGCCAGCAGCCAAGAACCCGGACCCTCCTACGAGCAGTACTTC
CASSQEPGPSYEQYF
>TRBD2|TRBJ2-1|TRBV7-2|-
TGTGCCAGCAGCTTTGGCAGCGGGGGAGCCTTACAGGATGAGCAGTTCTTC
CASSFGSGGALQDEQFF
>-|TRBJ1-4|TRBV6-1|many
TGTGCCAGCAGTGAAGCTCTAGTGGGGACAAGTTCGTGGGAAAAACTGTTTTTT
CASSEALVGTSSWEKLFF
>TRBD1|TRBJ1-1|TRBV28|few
TGTGCCTCGACAGGGATGGGGCCTGAAGCTTTCTTT
CASTGMGPEAFF
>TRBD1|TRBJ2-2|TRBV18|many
TGTGCCAGCTCACCCCGACAGGGGAACACCGGGGAGCTGTTTTTT
CASSPRQGNTGELFF
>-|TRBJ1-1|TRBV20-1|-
TGCAGTGGCGTCCTGAACACTGTGACTTTCTTT
CSGVLNTVTFF
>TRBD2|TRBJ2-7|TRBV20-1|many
TGCAGTGCTAGTTCCAGCGGGAGAAACGAGCAGTACTTC
CSASSSGRNEQYF
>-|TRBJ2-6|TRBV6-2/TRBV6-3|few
TGTGCCAGCAGACGCCGGTTGGGGATTGGGGCCAACGTCCTGACTTTC
CASRRRLGIGANVLTF
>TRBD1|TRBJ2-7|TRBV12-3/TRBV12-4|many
TGTGCCAGCAGTTTGCGACAGGGGCGGTCCGAGCAGTACTTC
CASSLRQGRSEQYF
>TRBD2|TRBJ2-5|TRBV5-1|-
TGCGCCAGCAGCTTACGCGGGAGCAGGGAGACCCAGTACTTC
CASSLRGSRETQYF
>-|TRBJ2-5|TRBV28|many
TGTGCCAGCAGTTTATACAGACTCCAAGAGACCCAGTACTTC
CASSLYRLQETQYF
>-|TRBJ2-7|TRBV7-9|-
TGTGCCAGCAGCACACCGTACAGCTACGAGCAGTACTTC
CASSTPYSYEQYF
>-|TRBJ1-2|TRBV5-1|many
TGCGCCAGCAGCTTGATAGGGGATGGCTACACCTTC
CASSLIGDGYTF
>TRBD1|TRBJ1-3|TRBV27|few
TGTGCCAGCAGTTTAGGGACAGCTGGAAACACCATATATTTT
CASSLGTAGNTIYF
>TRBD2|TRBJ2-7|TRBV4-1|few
TGCGCCAGCAGACCTATTCCGGGACTAGCGGAATACGAGCAGTACTTC
CASRPIPGLAEYEQYF
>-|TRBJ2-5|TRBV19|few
TGTGCCAGTGGGGAGACTGGGGAAGAGACCCAGTACTTC
CASGETGEETQYF
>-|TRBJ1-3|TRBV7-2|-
TGTGCCAGCAGCTTTAGACCGGGCCAAAAGTCTGGAAACACCATATATTTT
CASSFRPGQKSGNTIYF
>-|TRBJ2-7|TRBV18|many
TGTGCCAGCTCACCAACACCGGGTCGGAACGAGCAGTACTTC
CASSPTPGRNEQYF
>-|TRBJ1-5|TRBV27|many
TGTGCCAGCAGTTTAGTGGGGGGCAATCAGCCCCAGCATTTT
CASSLVGGNQPQHF
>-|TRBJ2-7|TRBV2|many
TGTGCCAGCAGCCCGGCGGGACAGCGAAACTACGAGCAGTACTTC
CASSPAGQRNYEQYF
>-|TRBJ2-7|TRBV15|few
TGTGCCACCAGCGGCCGGCTCTACGAGCAGTACTTC
CATSGRLYEQYF
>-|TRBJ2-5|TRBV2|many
TGTGCCAGCACCGTAGGGGGGGCGGAGACCCAGTACTTC
CASTVGGAETQYF
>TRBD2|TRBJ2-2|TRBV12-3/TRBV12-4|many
TGTGCCAGCAGCCTTTTAGCGGGAGGGGGAACCGGGGAGCTGTTTTTT
CASSLLAGGGTGELFF
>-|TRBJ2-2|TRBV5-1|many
TGCGCCAGCAGCAACCCTAGCGTAGGGAATACCGGGGAGCTGTTTTTT
CASSNPSVGNTGELFF
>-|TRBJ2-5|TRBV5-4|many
TGTGCCAGCAGACCCGGGCAGGACGAGGAGACCCAGTACTTC
CASRPGQDEETQYF
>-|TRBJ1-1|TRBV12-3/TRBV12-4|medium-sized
TGTGCCAGCAGGTTTTCAACAGGGTTCACTGAAGCTTTCTTT
CASRFSTGFTEAFF
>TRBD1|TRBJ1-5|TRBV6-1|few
TGTGCCAGCAGCCAGACAGGGGACAGCAATCAGCCCCAGCATTTT
CASSQTGDSNQPQHF
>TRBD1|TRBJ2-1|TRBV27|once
TGTGCCAGCAGTTTAGACAGGGCGGAAAATGAGCAGTTCTTC
CASSLDRAENEQFF
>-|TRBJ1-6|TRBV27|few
TGTGCCAGCAGTAAAGTCGGCTTGGGATCACCCCTCCACTTT
CASSKVGLGSPLHF
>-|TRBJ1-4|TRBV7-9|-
TGTGCCAGCAGCTTCGCAAGGGGAAATGAAAAACTGTTTTTT
CASSFARGNEKLFF
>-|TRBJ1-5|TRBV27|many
TGTGCCAGCAGTTTCCGTGGGGCACTTAGCAATCAGCCCCAGCATTTT
CASSFRGALSNQPQHF
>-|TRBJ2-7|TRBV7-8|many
TGTGCCAGCAGCTTGGGGGGTTCTGGTAACGAGCAGTACTTC
CASSLGGSGNEQYF
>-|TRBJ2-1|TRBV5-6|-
TGTGCCAGCAGTTTCTCCTTGGGCCTTCAGCGGGATGAGCAGTTCTTC
CASSFSLGLQRDEQFF
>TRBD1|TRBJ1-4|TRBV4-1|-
TGCGCCAGCAGCCAGCGGACAGGGGAGGAAAAACTGTTTTTT
CASSQRTGEEKLFF
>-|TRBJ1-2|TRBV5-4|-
TGTGCCAGCAGCGCCCGGGGGAACGGCTACACCTTC
CASSARGNGYTF
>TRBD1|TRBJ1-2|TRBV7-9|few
TGTGCCAGCAGCTTAGAGGGGACAGGGGTCGATGGCTACACCTTC
CASSLEGTGVDGYTF
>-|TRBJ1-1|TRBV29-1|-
TGCAGCGTTGATTATGCTTTCTTT
CSVDYAFF
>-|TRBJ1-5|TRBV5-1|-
TGCGCCATATATTGGCGGGTCGAACAGCCCCAGCATTTT
CAIYWRVEQPQHF